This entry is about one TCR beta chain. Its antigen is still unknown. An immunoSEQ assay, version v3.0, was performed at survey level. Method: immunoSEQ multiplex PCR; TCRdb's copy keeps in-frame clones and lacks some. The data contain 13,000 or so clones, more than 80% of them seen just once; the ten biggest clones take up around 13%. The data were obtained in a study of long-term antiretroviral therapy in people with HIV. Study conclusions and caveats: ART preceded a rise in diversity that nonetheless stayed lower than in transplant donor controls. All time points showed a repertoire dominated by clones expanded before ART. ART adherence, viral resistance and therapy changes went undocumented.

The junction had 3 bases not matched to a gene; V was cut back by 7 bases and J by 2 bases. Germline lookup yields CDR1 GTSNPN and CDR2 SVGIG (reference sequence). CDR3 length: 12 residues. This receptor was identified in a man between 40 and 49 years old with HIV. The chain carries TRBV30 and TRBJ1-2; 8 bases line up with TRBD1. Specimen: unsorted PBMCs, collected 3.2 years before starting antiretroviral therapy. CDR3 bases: TGTGCCTTGACAGGGGTAAACTATGGCTACACCTTC. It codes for CALTGVNYGYTF.